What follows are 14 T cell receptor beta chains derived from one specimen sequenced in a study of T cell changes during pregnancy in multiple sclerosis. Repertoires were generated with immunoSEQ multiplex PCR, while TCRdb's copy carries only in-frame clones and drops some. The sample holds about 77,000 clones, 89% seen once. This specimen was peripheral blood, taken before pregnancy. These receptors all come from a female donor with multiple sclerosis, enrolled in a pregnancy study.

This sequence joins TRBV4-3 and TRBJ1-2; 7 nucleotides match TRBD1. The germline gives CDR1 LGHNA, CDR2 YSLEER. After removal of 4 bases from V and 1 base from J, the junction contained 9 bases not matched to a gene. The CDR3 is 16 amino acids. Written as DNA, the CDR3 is TGCGCCAGCAGCCTCCAGACAGGGATGGGTAACTATGGCTACACCTTC. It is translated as CASSLQTGMGNYGYTF.

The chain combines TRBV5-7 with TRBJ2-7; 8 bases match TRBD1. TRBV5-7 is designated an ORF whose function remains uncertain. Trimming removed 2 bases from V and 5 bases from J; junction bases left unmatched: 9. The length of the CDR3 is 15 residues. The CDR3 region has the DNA TGTGCCAGCAGCTTTTCCAGGACAGGGAACAACGAGCAGTACTTC. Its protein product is CASSFSRTGNNEQYF.

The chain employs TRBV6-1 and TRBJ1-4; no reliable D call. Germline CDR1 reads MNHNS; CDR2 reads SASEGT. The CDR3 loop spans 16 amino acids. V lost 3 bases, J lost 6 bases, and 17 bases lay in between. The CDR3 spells CASSEVPPQVDEKLFF. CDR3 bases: TGTGCCAGCAGTGAGGTACCCCCTCAGGTGGATGAAAAACTGTTTTTT.

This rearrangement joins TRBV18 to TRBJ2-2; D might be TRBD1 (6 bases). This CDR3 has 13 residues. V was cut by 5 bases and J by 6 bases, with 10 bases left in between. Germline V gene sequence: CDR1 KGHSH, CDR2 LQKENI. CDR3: CASSTEGAGELFF. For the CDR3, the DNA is TGTGCCAGCTCAACCGAGGGGGCCGGGGAGCTGTTTTTT.

CDR3 sequence: CASFAMPWGYTF. CDR3 nucleotide sequence: TGTGCCAGCTTCGCTATGCCTTGGGGCTACACCTTC. The chain links TRBV9 to TRBJ1-2; no reliable D call. The V and J ends lost 7 bases and 8 bases respectively, with 15 bases between them. The CDR3 totals 12 residues. CDR1 is SGDLS and CDR2 is YYNGEE in the germline V gene.

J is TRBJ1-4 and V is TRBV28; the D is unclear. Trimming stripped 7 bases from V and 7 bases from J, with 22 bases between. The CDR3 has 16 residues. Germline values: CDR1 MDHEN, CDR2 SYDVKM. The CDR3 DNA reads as TGTGCCAGCACCCCTAGGGAGGGCTACAGCCCTGAAAAACTGTTTTTT. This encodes CASTPREGYSPEKLFF.

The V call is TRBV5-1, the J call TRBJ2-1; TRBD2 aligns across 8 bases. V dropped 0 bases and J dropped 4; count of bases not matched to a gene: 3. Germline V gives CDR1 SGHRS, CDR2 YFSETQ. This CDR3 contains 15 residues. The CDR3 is CASSLGGGPYNEQFF. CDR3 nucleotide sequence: TGCGCCAGCAGCTTGGGCGGGGGGCCTTACAATGAGCAGTTCTTC.

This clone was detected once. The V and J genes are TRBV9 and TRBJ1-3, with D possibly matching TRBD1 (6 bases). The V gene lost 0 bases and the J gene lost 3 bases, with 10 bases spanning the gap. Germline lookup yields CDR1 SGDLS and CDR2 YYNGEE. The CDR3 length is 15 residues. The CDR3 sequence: CASSVGGGDGNTIYF. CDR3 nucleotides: TGTGCCAGCAGCGTAGGAGGGGGAGATGGAAACACCATATATTTT.

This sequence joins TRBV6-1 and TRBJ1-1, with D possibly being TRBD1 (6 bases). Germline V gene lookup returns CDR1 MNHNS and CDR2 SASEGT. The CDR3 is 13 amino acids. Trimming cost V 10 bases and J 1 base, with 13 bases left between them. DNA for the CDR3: TGTGCCACAACAGGGTGGAAGAACACTGAAGCTTTCTTT. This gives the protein CATTGWKNTEAFF.

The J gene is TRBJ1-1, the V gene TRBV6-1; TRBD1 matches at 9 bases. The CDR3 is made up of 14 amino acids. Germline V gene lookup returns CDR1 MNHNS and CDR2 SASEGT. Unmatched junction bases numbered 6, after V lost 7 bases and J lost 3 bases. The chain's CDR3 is CASIKRTGDTEAFF. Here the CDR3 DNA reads TGTGCCAGCATTAAGAGGACAGGGGACACTGAAGCTTTCTTT.

The CDR3 is CASWTQPSSNQPQHF. CDR3 coding DNA: TGTGCCAGCTGGACACAACCCTCTAGCAATCAGCCCCAGCATTTT. V is TRBV6-1 and J is TRBJ1-5; the D gene is possibly TRBD1 (5 bases). Trimming cost V 8 bases and J 0 bases, with 14 bases left between them. The CDR3 runs to 15 residues. Germline-derived CDR1 and CDR2 are MNHNS and SASEGT.

For the CDR3, the DNA is TGTGCCAGCAGCTTAGGGAGCGGGGACAATCAGCCCCAGCATTTT. Translation gives CASSLGSGDNQPQHF. The chain carries TRBV7-9 and TRBJ1-5; D not certain. V lost 1 base to trimming and J lost 3 bases, with 10 bases between them. This CDR3 contains 15 residues. Germline-derived CDR1 and CDR2 are SEHNR and FQNEAQ (reference sequence).

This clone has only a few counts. The CDR3 is CASTTVSREGEQYF. The CDR3 DNA follows: TGCGCCAGCACCACGGTTAGCCGGGAGGGCGAGCAGTACTTC. The rearrangement joins TRBV5-1 to TRBJ2-7; 8 bases align to TRBD2. The V segment lost 6 bases and the J segment 6 bases; nucleotides outside the gene matches: 11. Germline CDR1 reads SGHRS; CDR2 reads YFSETQ. The CDR3 totals 14 residues.

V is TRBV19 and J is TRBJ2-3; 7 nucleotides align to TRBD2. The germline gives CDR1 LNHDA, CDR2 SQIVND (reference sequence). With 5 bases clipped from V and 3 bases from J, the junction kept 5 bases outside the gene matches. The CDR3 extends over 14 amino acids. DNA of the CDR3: TGTGCCAGTAGTCCGGGGGGACTGACAGATACGCAGTATTTT. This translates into CASSPGGLTDTQYF.